This T cell receptor (beta chain) was found in a study of CD8+ T cells in alopecia areata (dated by TCRdb to the late 2010s). Study-wide context: Treated patients were enrolled in an open-label pilot trial of oral tofacitinib at 5 to 10 mg twice daily for moderate-to-severe alopecia areata. RNA was obtained with the PAXgene miRNA kit for fixed scalp, the miRNeasy kit for PBMCs, and the RNeasy kit for mouse skin. In humans, TCRbeta sequencing was performed on scalp tissue and on sorted CD4+ and CD8+ peripheral blood T cells from healthy controls and from patients with patchy or totalis/universalis alopecia areata. High-throughput TCRbeta sequencing was used to examine T cell clonal expansion in alopecia areata in both the C3H/HeJ mouse model and human patients. Tofacitinib-treated patients had biopsies at baseline and at 4 and 24 weeks of treatment, with a later scalp biopsy in several patients. Scalp clonality was compared across normal scalp (n=4), patchy alopecia areata scalp (n=8), and alopecia totalis/universalis scalp (n=8). TCRbeta CDR3 regions were amplified by immunoSEQ multiplex PCR using 35 Vbeta forward and 13 Jbeta reverse primers. Tofacitinib was given for 6 to 18 months, followed by 6 months of follow-up off drug to assess delayed response and recurrence.

Findings and caveats that apply to the study as a whole: Scalp TCR repertoire analysis is complicated because resident alphabeta T cells in normal human skin are also sequenced, whereas mouse skin is dominated by gammadelta T cells. Higher clonality and more expanded CD8+ clones were observed in lesional scalp than in normal scalp, particularly in alopecia totalis/universalis, a finding suggestive of antigenic drive. Shared TCR sequences between patients were less evident than in mice, which may be partly attributable to HLA diversity in the patient population.

In the paper's terms, the time point label means: baseline before oral tofacitinib. From alopecia areata patients, peripheral blood was collected along with lesional scalp punch biopsies. After PBMCs were isolated by density centrifugation and stained for CD3, CD4 and CD8, a FACSAria was used to sort CD4+ and CD8+ T cells. The germline V gene encodes CDR1 SQVTM and CDR2 ANQGSEA. The junction carries 15 bases between V and J, which are trimmed by 6 bases and 9 bases respectively. From cysteine to phenylalanine, the CDR3 is 12 amino acids long. Only the CDR3 DNA stays, 36 bases, in frame from base 1. Library prep was done by the immunoSEQ multiplex PCR assay. For TCR sequencing, RNA was extracted from every sample and reverse transcribed into cDNA to serve as template. First-strand cDNA was synthesized using SuperScript III with a 2:1 mix of oligo-dT and random hexamers. A synthetic immune receptor repertoire was used to gauge amplification bias, and whatever bias remained was removed computationally. Processing in the source paper ran as follows. Raw reads were preprocessed to remove errors, and CDR3 was defined according to IMGT conventions as the region from the conserved cysteine to phenylalanine. Clonality was computed by normalizing Shannon entropy by log2 of the number of productive unique TCRs and subtracting the result from 1. Whether each scalp clone was CD4 or CD8 was inferred by checking scalp TCRbeta sequences against the CD4 and CD8 repertoires from sorted blood. TCRdb limited this immuneACCESS table to in-frame rearrangements with V and J called. A share of clones is missing; checked studies link under half to unresolved V genes, and the rest is unexplained. That table supplies the V and J calls and clone size; D and trimming were determined from the DNA. This sample is represented by around 140,000 clones; about 60% of them were singletons. The ten top clones hold 5% to 7% of the sample.

This clone has more than one count but fewer than ten. Its antigen remains unidentified. No clone much larger than this one lies a single base away; base qualities are absent. The chain links TRBV29-1 with TRBJ2-1, with an unclear D gene assignment. The source is a human donor with alopecia areata. The sample here was CD4+ T cells sorted from blood, taken at week 0. The nucleotides are TGCAGCGTCAAAAGAAATTTCCTTGAGCAGTTCTTC. It encodes CSVKRNFLEQFF.